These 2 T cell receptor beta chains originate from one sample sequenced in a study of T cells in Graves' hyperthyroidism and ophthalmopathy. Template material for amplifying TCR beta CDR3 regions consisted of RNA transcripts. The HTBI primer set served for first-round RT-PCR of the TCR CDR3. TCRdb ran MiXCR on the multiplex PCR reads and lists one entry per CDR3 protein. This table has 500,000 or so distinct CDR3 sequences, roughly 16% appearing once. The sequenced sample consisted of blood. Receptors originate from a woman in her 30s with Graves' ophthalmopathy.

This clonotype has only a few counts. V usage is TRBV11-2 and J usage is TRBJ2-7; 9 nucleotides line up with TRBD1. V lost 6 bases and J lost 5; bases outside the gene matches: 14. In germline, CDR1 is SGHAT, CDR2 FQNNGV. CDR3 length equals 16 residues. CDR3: CASSLRWTGVIDEQYF. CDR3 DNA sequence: TGTGCCAGCAGTTTGCGATGGACAGGGGTCATCGACGAGCAGTACTTC.

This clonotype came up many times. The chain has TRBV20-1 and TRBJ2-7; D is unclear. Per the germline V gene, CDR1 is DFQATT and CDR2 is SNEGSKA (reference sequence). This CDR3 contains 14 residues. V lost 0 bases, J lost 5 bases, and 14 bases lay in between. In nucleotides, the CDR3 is TGCAGTGCTAGAGATCTGAGGTCCCACCACGAGCAGTACTTC. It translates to CSARDLRSHHEQYF.